This T cell receptor (beta chain) stems from a study of shared clonotypes between healthy human individuals. Study in general: For every donor, three CD4 naive, three CD4 memory, two CD8 naive and one CD8 memory plates were used.

CD45RO-negative, CCR7-positively selected cells formed the naive CD8 fraction, excluding terminally differentiated effector memory CD45RA+ cells. Each PCR replicate from the sorted subsets contained 150 to 250 ng DNA, which is tens of thousands of T cell genomes. TCRdb keeps only in-frame clones here, not all; method: immunoSEQ multiplex PCR. This table has hundreds of thousands of clones, 95% appearing once. The sequence derives from a woman aged 30 to 39 in good health. Sequenced input: naive CD8+ T cells sorted from blood.

CDR3 loop: CSADRGGANYGYTF. DNA for the CDR3: TGCAGCGCCGACAGGGGGGGGGCTAACTATGGCTACACCTTC. The chain joins TRBV29-1 to TRBJ1-2; 9 bases match TRBD1. CDR1 SQVTM and CDR2 ANQGSEA come from the germline V gene. Germline trimming cut 7 bases from V and 0 bases from J; bases unmatched to any gene: 6. CDR3 length: 14 amino acids. Full variable domain (missing parts from reference TRBV29-1 and TRBJ1-2): SAVISQKPSRDICQRGTSLTIQCQVDSQVTMMFWYRQQPGQSLTLIATANQGSEATYESGFVIDKFPISRPNLTFSTLTVSNMSPEDSSIYLCSADRGGANYGYTFGSGTRLTVV.